This T cell receptor (beta chain) emerged from a study of cytomegalovirus exposure and HLA in healthy donors. The study's findings and limits: It was reported that TCR beta sequences correctly inferred the HLA-A and HLA-B alleles for most subjects. Some V segments (TRBV6-2 and TRBV6-3 among them) were excluded as indistinguishable. When analyzed later, a missense DCLRE1C variant was found to be linked to TCR beta V- and J-gene trimming.

PCR was performed using 60 Vbeta and 13 Jbeta primers. Clones were sequenced by immunoSEQ multiplex PCR, and TCRdb holds only the in-frame ones, with some missing. The sample has under 110,000 clones; roughly four fifths are singletons. About this clone itself: Its antigen is not identified.

Germline CDR1 MNHNS, CDR2 SASEGT. V was cut by 6 bases and J by 0 bases, with 12 bases left in between. This CDR3 is built from 15 residues. The rearrangement joins TRBV6-1 to TRBJ1-5; maybe TRBD1 (5 bases). The TCR comes from a man in his sixties in good health and CMV-seronegative. Sequencing used PBMCs. CDR3 coding DNA: TGTGCCAGCAGGCCAGGGCCTTATAGCAATCAGCCCCAGCATTTT. This codes for CASRPGPYSNQPQHF.